The 30 T cell receptor beta chains listed next were all sequenced from one sample in a study of blood T cell repertoires in COVID-19. TCRdb's copy holds only in-frame clones and misses some; the assay was immunoSEQ multiplex PCR. The sample comprises about 220,000 clones, about 80% of which are singletons, and less than 2.5% rests with the top ten. The specimen sequenced was peripheral blood. These receptor sequences come from a woman aged 55 to 70 with acute or convalescent COVID-19.

The rearrangement joins TRBV29-1 to TRBJ2-1; weak D call: TRBD2 (7 bases). The V gene lost 2 bases and the J gene lost 6 bases, with 17 bases spanning the gap. CDR3 length: 15 amino acids. Germline values: CDR1 SQVTM, CDR2 ANQGSEA. CDR3 in DNA: TGCAGCGTTGAATTCTCTGCGGGGGCTACCAATGAGCAGTTCTTC. Residues: CSVEFSAGATNEQFF.

The chain uses TRBV2 and TRBJ1-1; a possible D gene is TRBD1 (5 bases). V gave up 6 bases and J gave up 2 bases, with 16 bases separating them. The CDR3 loop spans 15 amino acids. Germline CDR1 SNHLY, CDR2 FYNNEI. CDR3 residues: CASRGGFGINTEAFF. The DNA for the CDR3 is TGTGCCAGCAGGGGGGGTTTTGGCATCAACACTGAAGCTTTCTTT.

The chain recombines TRBV16 with TRBJ1-5, with D possibly TRBD1 on 6 matching bases. Germline V CDR1 and CDR2: KGHSY, FQNENV. Trimming removed 2 bases from V and 7 bases from J, with 18 bases in between. This CDR3 is 16 amino acids long. Here the CDR3 DNA reads TGTGCCAGCAGCCAAGGCCCAGGGGCCTTCGGACAGCCCCAGCATTTT. Its protein is CASSQGPGAFGQPQHF.

The chain has TRBV10-3 and TRBJ1-4; D might be TRBD1 (5 bases). This CDR3 has 14 residues. Trimming took 4 bases from V and 8 from J, leaving 14 bases between them. The germline V gene has CDR1 ENHRY and CDR2 SYGVKD. The CDR3 DNA follows: TGTGCCATCAGTGTTGACCCCCGGGGGGAAAAACTGTTTTTT. Amino acid sequence: CAISVDPRGEKLFF.

This clone has just a few counts. V is TRBV2 and J is TRBJ2-1, with 7 bases aligning to TRBD1. V trimming: 6 bases; J trimming: 5 bases; junction bases outside the gene matches: 10. The germline V gene encodes CDR1 SNHLY and CDR2 FYNNEI. This CDR3 is built from 15 residues. In DNA, the CDR3 is TGTGCCAGCAGGCGCCTCACAGGGGCCAACAATGAGCAGTTCTTC. It specifies CASRRLTGANNEQFF.

The chain uses TRBV27 and TRBJ1-4; weak D call: TRBD1 (5 bases). Looked up from germline, CDR1 is MNHEY and CDR2 is SMNVEV (reference sequence). This CDR3 is built from 8 residues. DNA of the CDR3: TGTCCCGATAAGGGGTTGTTTTTT. This sequence encodes CPDKGLFF.

This chain joins TRBV19 and TRBJ2-2; D perhaps matches TRBD1 (8 bases). Germline-derived CDR1 and CDR2 are LNHDA and SQIVND (reference sequence). The CDR3 sequence is 16 residues long. Deletions cut 4 bases from V and 3 bases from J, with 15 bases between. CDR3 bases: TGTGCCAGTAGTAGGCGGACAGGGAGGGACACCGGGGAGCTGTTTTTT. Residues: CASSRRTGRDTGELFF.

The genes are TRBV2 and TRBJ2-2; a weak D match, TRBD1 (5 bases). The germline V gene has CDR1 SNHLY and CDR2 FYNNEI. V was cut by 9 bases and J by 6 bases, with 17 bases left in between. CDR3 length: 14 amino acids. CDR3 bases: TGTGCCAGATCGCAGGGAATGATGGCCGGGGAGCTGTTTTTT. It encodes CARSQGMMAGELFF.

The chain has TRBV2 and TRBJ2-7, with D possibly TRBD1 on 6 matching bases. CDR3 length: 12 amino acids. Germline V gives CDR1 SNHLY, CDR2 FYNNEI. Trimming shortened V by 6 bases and J by 3 bases, and 9 bases separated the two germline ends. Written as DNA, the CDR3 is TGTGCCAGCAGCAACAGGGTCTACGAGCAGTACTTC. Translating it yields CASSNRVYEQYF.

This chain uses TRBV2 with TRBJ1-6; TRBD1 might be the D (5 bases). The V end lost 8 bases, the J end lost 2 bases, and 10 bases lay between the germline ends. The germline V gene encodes CDR1 SNHLY and CDR2 FYNNEI. This CDR3 is built from 14 residues. CDR3 sequence: CASGAGAYNSPLHF. CDR3 bases: TGTGCCAGCGGGGCGGGGGCCTATAATTCACCCCTCCACTTT.

The chain employs TRBV6-2 or TRBV6-3 and TRBJ1-4; a possible D gene is TRBD1 (6 bases). V lost 0 bases, J lost 0 bases, and 11 bases lay in between. This CDR3 comprises 17 residues. Germline-derived CDR1 and CDR2 are MNHEY and SVGEGT. The CDR3 bases are TGTGCCAGCAGTTACTCGACAGGTTCTCCAACTAATGAAAAACTGTTTTTT. Residues: CASSYSTGSPTNEKLFF.

The V gene is TRBV3-1 (or the pseudogene TRBV3-2), the J gene TRBJ1-1, with D possibly matching TRBD1 (5 bases). The CDR3 has 14 amino acids. The germline V and J ends were trimmed by 0 bases and 4 bases, with 9 bases remaining between them. From germline, CDR1 is LGHDT and CDR2 YNNKEL (reference sequence). The chain's CDR3 is CASSQEGLGTEAFF. Written as DNA, the CDR3 is TGTGCCAGCAGCCAAGAGGGGCTCGGCACTGAAGCTTTCTTT.

This chain links TRBV5-4 with TRBJ2-3; TRBD2 matches 14 bases. J lost 4 bases, V lost 3 bases, and 10 bases had no gene match. CDR3 length: 18 amino acids. Germline V gene data show CDR1 as SGHNT and CDR2 as YYREEE (reference sequence). The CDR3 is CASSSKVTSGGAADTQYF. The DNA of the CDR3 is TGTGCCAGCAGCTCGAAAGTGACTAGCGGGGGGGCGGCAGATACGCAGTATTTT.

The chain couples TRBV7-9 to TRBJ1-2, with no clear D. The V and J ends lost 0 bases and 14 bases respectively, with 13 bases between them. The CDR3 is 12 amino acids. Looked up from germline, CDR1 is SEHNR and CDR2 is FQNEAQ (reference sequence). The CDR3 loop reads CASSLAGEGYTF. The CDR3 DNA reads TGTGCCAGCAGCTTAGCCGGGGAAGGGTATACCTTC.

The V and J genes are TRBV19 and TRBJ1-1, with D maybe TRBD1 (6 bases). The V and J ends lost 6 bases and 2 bases respectively, with 10 bases between them. The V gene's germline CDR1 is LNHDA and CDR2 SQIVND (reference sequence). The CDR3 consists of 13 residues. CDR3 residues: CASSQQGNTEAFF. As DNA, the CDR3 is TGTGCCAGTAGCCAACAGGGAAACACTGAAGCTTTCTTT.

The V and J genes are TRBV7-2 and TRBJ2-5; TRBD2 aligns across 10 bases. The CDR3 is 17 residues long. Losses at the gene ends were 5 bases for V and 9 bases for J; bases not matched to a gene: 18. The germline CDR1 and CDR2 sequences are SGHTA and FQGNSA. The CDR3 coding sequence is TGTGCCAGCAGCCAAACGAAGTACCCGACTAGCGGGTCTGCCCAGTACTTC. As protein: CASSQTKYPTSGSAQYF. The whole variable domain, filled in from reference TRBV7-2 and TRBJ2-5, reads GAGVSQSPSNKVTEKGKDVELRCDPISGHTALYWYRQSLGQGLEFLIYFQGNSAPDKSGLPSDRFSAERTGGSVSTLTIQRTQQEDSAVYLCASSQTKYPTSGSAQYFGPGTRLLVL.

CDR3 nucleotide sequence: TGTGCCTGGAGACCTGACAGGGTCAGCGAGCAGTACTTC. Protein: CAWRPDRVSEQYF. The chain joins TRBV30 to TRBJ2-7; 7 bases agree with TRBD1. The CDR3 is made up of 13 amino acids. Germline loops: CDR1 GTSNPN, CDR2 SVGIG (reference sequence). V lost 3 bases, J lost 6 bases, and 8 bases stayed unmatched.

The rearrangement links TRBV5-1 to TRBJ2-1; 10 bases are shared with TRBD2. This CDR3 contains 15 residues. Trimming at V came to 5 bases and at J to 3 bases, leaving 5 bases not matched to a gene. Germline-derived CDR1 and CDR2 are SGHRS and YFSETQ. The CDR3 loop reads CASRPTSGVYNEQFF. Here the CDR3 DNA reads TGCGCCAGCAGGCCCACTAGCGGGGTCTACAATGAGCAGTTCTTC.

V usage is TRBV5-4 and J usage is TRBJ1-2; D gene uncertain. The V gene lost 0 bases and the J gene lost 8 bases, with 17 bases spanning the gap. Looked up from germline, CDR1 is SGHNT and CDR2 is YYREEE (reference sequence). This CDR3 has 15 amino acids. For the CDR3, the DNA is TGTGCCAGCAGCTTGGCTAGATCCCAAACGGGGGGCTACACCTTC. Its translation is CASSLARSQTGGYTF. Full variable domain (rest looked up from reference TRBV5-4 and TRBJ1-2): ETGVTQSPTHLIKTRGQQVTLRCSSQSGHNTVSWYQQALGQGPQFIFQYYREEENGRGNFPPRFSGLQFPNYSSELNVNALELDDSALYLCASSLARSQTGGYTFGSGTRLTVV.

The V and J genes are TRBV7-2 and TRBJ2-3; 11 nucleotides match TRBD2. This CDR3 comprises 18 residues. Germline V gene lookup returns CDR1 SGHTA and CDR2 FQGNSA. V shed 5 bases and J 2 bases; nucleotides not matched to a gene: 12. The DNA for the CDR3 is TGTGCCAGCAGCCCTTACCCGGGGACTAGCGGCTACACAGATACGCAGTATTTT. Its protein is CASSPYPGTSGYTDTQYF. The entire variable domain, with the rest obtained from reference TRBV7-2 and TRBJ2-3, is as follows: GAGVSQSPSNKVTEKGKDVELRCDPISGHTALYWYRQSLGQGLEFLIYFQGNSAPDKSGLPSDRFSAERTGGSVSTLTIQRTQQEDSAVYLCASSPYPGTSGYTDTQYFGPGTRLTVL.

The chain recombines TRBV21-1 with TRBJ1-1; the listed D gene, TRBD1, was not tested against the DNA. TRBV21-1 represents a pseudogene. The CDR3 loop spans 14 amino acids. In nucleotides, the CDR3 is TGTGCCACGACAGGGTGGGGTGTGAACACTGAAGCTTTCTTT. Translated: CATTGWGVNTEAFF.

The chain recombines TRBV5-1 with TRBJ1-2, with 8 bases identical to TRBD1. Per germline, CDR1 SGHRS and CDR2 YFSETQ. The length of the CDR3 is 15 residues. The V and J ends lost 2 bases and 5 bases, in that order; junction bases with no gene match: 8. The CDR3 reads CASSFGTGNVYGYTF. CDR3 nucleotide sequence: TGCGCCAGCAGCTTTGGGACAGGCAACGTATATGGCTACACCTTC.

The CDR3 region is CASSYSGAGSSEKLFF. CDR3 in DNA: TGTGCCAGCAGTTACTCAGGAGCCGGGTCGAGTGAAAAACTGTTTTTT. The V gene is TRBV6-5, the J gene TRBJ1-4, with D unresolved. V dropped 0 bases and J dropped 7 bases, with 15 bases sitting between them. The germline V gene has CDR1 MNHEY and CDR2 SVGAGI. The CDR3 consists of 16 residues.

V gene TRBV5-1 combines with J gene TRBJ2-5, with a weak D call TRBD2 (6 bases). V lost 4 bases and J lost 5, with 15 bases in between. Germline CDR1 is SGHRS and CDR2 is YFSETQ. This CDR3 is 14 amino acids long. CDR3 bases: TGCGCCAGCAGCCCGGGACTGTCGAGGGAGACCCAGTACTTC. Amino acid sequence: CASSPGLSRETQYF.

CDR3 loop: CASSQMGPGYGYTF. The CDR3 region has the DNA TGTGCCAGCAGTCAGATGGGGCCTGGATATGGCTACACCTTC. The chain recombines TRBV6-2 or TRBV6-3 with TRBJ1-2; possibly TRBD1 for D (5 bases). The germline gives CDR1 MNHEY, CDR2 SVGEGT. The CDR3 spans 14 residues. Between the trimmed V and J ends, which lost 5 bases and 5 bases, there was a span of 15 bases.

The V and J genes are TRBV13 and TRBJ2-2, with 8 bases identical to TRBD2. Germline CDR1 reads PRHDT; CDR2 reads FYEKMQ (reference sequence). V was clipped by 4 bases and J by 1 base; unmatched bases: 2. This CDR3 comprises 15 residues. The CDR3 loop reads CASSYSGKNTGELFF. CDR3 sequence (DNA): TGTGCCAGCAGCTATAGCGGGAAGAACACCGGGGAGCTGTTTTTT.

The V gene is TRBV4-2, the J gene TRBJ1-1; TRBD1 matches 8 bases. Losses at the gene ends were 5 bases for V and 5 bases for J; bases not matched to a gene: 7. The germline V gene has CDR1 LGHNA and CDR2 YNFKEQ. This CDR3 contains 14 residues. CDR3 protein: CASSRTTGVTEAFF. The CDR3 DNA sequence: TGTGCCAGCAGCAGAACGACAGGGGTAACTGAAGCTTTCTTT.

The chain employs TRBV21-1 and TRBJ1-2. TRBV21-1 corresponds to a pseudogene. The length of the CDR3 is 13 residues. The CDR3 DNA follows: TGTGCCAGCAATGGACGGAGGGCCAGTGGCTACACCTTC. Protein: CASNGRRASGYTF.

The V call is TRBV10-3, the J call TRBJ1-1; 10 bases are shared with TRBD1. Trimming cost V 5 bases and J 5 bases; bases outside gene matches: 8. The CDR3 has 15 amino acids. Germline CDR1 reads ENHRY; CDR2 reads SYGVKD. The CDR3 spells CAISRSGTGATEAFF. For the CDR3, the DNA is TGTGCCATCAGTAGATCCGGGACAGGGGCTACTGAAGCTTTCTTT.

The rearrangement links TRBV6-1 to TRBJ1-4; D perhaps matches TRBD1 (5 bases). V dropped 2 bases and J dropped 4 bases, with 11 bases sitting between them. The CDR3 has 15 residues. CDR1 MNHNS and CDR2 SASEGT come from the germline V gene. The CDR3 coding sequence is TGTGCCAGCAGTGAATTATTTGACAGTAATGAAAAACTGTTTTTT. This encodes CASSELFDSNEKLFF.